This T cell receptor (beta chain) derives from a study of T cell changes during pregnancy in multiple sclerosis. The assay was immunoSEQ multiplex PCR, and TCRdb's table has in-frame clones only and misses some. Here the sample spans around 30,000 clones, approximately 92% being singletons. This CDR3 is 16 amino acids long. Germline CDR1 reads SGHRS; CDR2 reads YFSETQ. The J segment lost 1 base and the V segment lost 2 bases, leaving 8 bases of the junction unmatched. This clonotype was obtained from a female donor with multiple sclerosis, enrolled in a pregnancy study. The sequences come from CD4+ T cells from peripheral blood mononuclear cells, collected in the first trimester of pregnancy. This chain links TRBV5-1 with TRBJ2-7; 8 positions match TRBD1. CDR3 loop: CASSFFGRQGSYEQYF. The CDR3 DNA sequence: TGCGCCAGCAGCTTCTTTGGGAGACAGGGGTCCTACGAGCAGTACTTC.